The clone carrying this T cell receptor (beta chain) was found a few times. Its antigen is unidentified. Construction of TCR beta libraries was performed using quantitative 5'-RACE with molecular barcodes. TCRdb analysed the 5' RACE reads with MiXCR anew, one entry per CDR3 protein. The table lists about 96,000 distinct CDR3 sequences, around 25% of them singletons. CDR3 size: 17 residues. Germline values: CDR1 MNHEY, CDR2 SMNVEV (reference sequence). V was pared by 5 bases and J by 1 base, with 15 bases between. This specimen belongs to a study of CD8 T cells in ankylosing spondylitis. The study, taken as a whole, reports: Peripheral blood samples showed relatively rare disease-linked clones, and these clones were CD8+.

J is TRBJ1-6 and V is TRBV27; possibly TRBD1 for D (6 bases). The receptor comes from a male donor with ankylosing spondylitis or in good health (not recorded which). The sequencing sample was made of blood, either unsorted or a sorted T cell fraction (not recorded which). The CDR3 reads CASSPKYRESYNSPLHF. The CDR3 DNA follows: TGTGCCAGCAGTCCAAAGTACAGGGAATCCTATAATTCACCCCTCCACTTT.